One sample yielded the 20 T cell receptor beta chains listed below, sequenced in a study of T cell responses to AZD1222 COVID-19 vaccine. The assay was immunoSEQ multiplex PCR, and TCRdb's table has in-frame clones only and misses some. The sample shows 120,000 to 150,000 clones, 90% of them seen only once. The sequenced sample was peripheral blood, obtained on day 0 of AZD1222 vaccination. The receptors shown here come from an adult in good health.

J is TRBJ2-1 and V is TRBV4-1; D might be TRBD2 (6 bases). The CDR3 has 14 residues. Trimming shortened V by 3 bases and J by 15 bases, and 21 bases separated the two germline ends. Germline V gene lookup returns CDR1 MGHRA and CDR2 YSYEKL. The CDR3 loop reads CASSQVGDTGRRFF. The DNA of the CDR3 is TGCGCCAGCAGCCAGGTGGGGGATACCGGGAGAAGGTTCTTC.

The rearrangement joins TRBV19 to TRBJ1-4, with D perhaps matching TRBD1 (5 bases). V was pared by 6 bases and J by 8 bases, with 10 bases between. CDR3 length equals 12 residues. Germline loops: CDR1 LNHDA, CDR2 SQIVND (reference sequence). The CDR3 DNA reads as TGTGCCAGTAGCCGACGGGGGGAAAAACTGTTTTTT. Translating it yields CASSRRGEKLFF.

V is TRBV11-3 and J is TRBJ2-5, with 10 nucleotides matching TRBD1. The J segment lost 7 bases and the V segment lost 5 bases, leaving 10 bases of the junction unmatched. The CDR3 is 15 residues long. Germline CDR1 is SGHNT and CDR2 is YENEEA. The CDR3 loop is CASSLRDRGPWTQYF. DNA for the CDR3: TGTGCCAGCAGCCTCCGGGACAGGGGCCCGTGGACCCAGTACTTC. Complete variable domain (other parts from reference TRBV11-3 and TRBJ2-5): EAGVVQSPRYKIIEKKQPVAFWCNPISGHNTLYWYLQNLGQGPELLIRYENEEAVDDSQLPKDRFSAERLKGVDSTLKIQPAELGDSAVYLCASSLRDRGPWTQYFGPGTRLLVL.

This sequence joins TRBV9 and TRBJ2-1, with D maybe TRBD1 (5 bases). CDR3 length: 17 residues. Trimming stripped 3 bases from V and 0 bases from J, with 16 bases between. CDR1 is SGDLS and CDR2 is YYNGEE in the germline V gene. CDR3: CASSERQQATSYNEQFF. DNA for the CDR3: TGTGCCAGCAGCGAGCGTCAACAGGCGACCTCCTACAATGAGCAGTTCTTC.

This rearrangement joins TRBV12-5 to TRBJ1-1, with D unresolved. The CDR3 spans 14 residues. Trimming removed 3 bases from V and 3 bases from J, with 11 bases in between. Per the germline V gene, CDR1 is LGHNT and CDR2 is FRNRAP. The CDR3 DNA follows: TGTGCTAGTGGTTTCTTCGTGGACGACACTGAAGCTTTCTTT. Protein sequence: CASGFFVDDTEAFF.

On this clone itself: Other DNA sequences from this sample encode an identical CDR3 as well. The chain uses TRBV30 and TRBJ2-7; a weak D match, TRBD1 (6 bases). The germline V gene has CDR1 GTSNPN and CDR2 SVGIG (reference sequence). There are 13 residues in the CDR3. The V end was cut by 0 bases, the J end by 3 bases, with 9 bases between. The CDR3 here is CAWSVGQNYEQYF. Written as DNA, the CDR3 is TGTGCCTGGAGTGTCGGACAGAACTACGAGCAGTACTTC.

The rearrangement uses TRBV30 and TRBJ2-7; TRBD1 matches at 7 bases. V trimming: 3 bases; J trimming: 0 bases; junction bases outside the gene matches: 5. This CDR3 has 14 amino acids. Germline CDR1 reads GTSNPN; CDR2 reads SVGIG (reference sequence). The CDR3 reads CAWRRQGSSYEQYF. Here the CDR3 DNA reads TGTGCCTGGAGACGACAGGGATCCTCCTACGAGCAGTACTTC. The full variable domain, rest sourced from reference TRBV30 and TRBJ2-7, is SQTIHQWPATLVQPVGSPLSLECTVEGTSNPNLYWYRQAAGRGLQLLFYSVGIGQISSEVPQNLSASRPQDRQFILSSKKLLLSDSGFYLCAWRRQGSSYEQYFGPGTRLTVT.

The chain links TRBV11-3 to TRBJ2-3; 9 nucleotides align to TRBD2. The V gene end was trimmed by 7 bases and the J gene end by 4 bases; junction bases not matched to a gene: 12. Per the germline V gene, CDR1 is SGHNT and CDR2 is YENEEA. This CDR3 has 16 amino acids. CDR3 sequence reads: CASTLTAGGGADTQYF. The CDR3 DNA follows: TGTGCCAGCACCCTGACAGCGGGAGGTGGCGCAGATACGCAGTATTTT.

V usage is TRBV7-8 and J usage is TRBJ1-4; D gene unclear. The CDR3 is 13 residues long. V was shortened by 5 bases and J by 7 bases, with 11 bases between the two germline ends. From germline, CDR1 is SGHVS and CDR2 FQNEAQ. CDR3 loop: CASSDNRSEKLFF. The CDR3 nucleotides read TGTGCCAGCAGCGATAATAGGTCTGAAAAACTGTTTTTT.

The chain is built from TRBV29-1 and TRBJ2-7; weak D call: TRBD1 (5 bases). The length of the CDR3 is 12 residues. V lost 4 bases, J lost 10 bases, and 17 bases lay in between. Germline V gives CDR1 SQVTM, CDR2 ANQGSEA. The CDR3 is CSVGETGRSQYF. CDR3 nucleotides: TGCAGCGTTGGGGAAACAGGACGATCACAGTACTTC.

The chain links TRBV5-1 to TRBJ2-1; 16 bases map to TRBD2. Germline-derived CDR1 and CDR2 are SGHRS and YFSETQ. The CDR3 sequence is 17 residues long. V was clipped by 5 bases and J by 6 bases; unmatched bases: 8. CDR3 amino acids: CASRSGTSGRAANEQFF. The CDR3 DNA follows: TGCGCCAGCAGATCCGGGACTAGCGGGAGGGCCGCCAATGAGCAGTTCTTC.

The chain's CDR3 is CASSQESRATGELFF. The DNA of the CDR3 is TGCGCCAGCAGCCAAGAGTCGAGGGCCACCGGGGAGCTGTTTTTT. The rearrangement joins TRBV4-3 to TRBJ2-2; weak D call: TRBD2 (5 bases). V was trimmed by 0 bases and J by 4 bases, leaving 9 bases between them. The CDR3 consists of 15 residues. Germline loops: CDR1 LGHNA, CDR2 YSLEER.

V and J are TRBV4-3 and TRBJ2-7; the match to TRBD2 covers 7 bases. V dropped 4 bases and J dropped 7; count of bases not matched to a gene: 19. CDR1 and CDR2 from the germline V gene are LGHNA and YSLEER. The CDR3 runs to 17 residues. CDR3 in DNA: TGCGCCAGCAGCCCAGGACTAGGGTACCTCTCGGGGGATGAGCAGTACTTC. As protein: CASSPGLGYLSGDEQYF.

This chain joins TRBV4-1 and TRBJ1-2; 7 nucleotides match TRBD1. The trim removed 6 bases at V and 6 bases at J, leaving 10 bases unmatched. CDR3 length equals 14 residues. CDR1 and CDR2 from the germline V gene are MGHRA and YSYEKL. In DNA form, the CDR3 reads TGCGCCAGCAGTCGAACAGGGGTAGGCGATGGCTACACCTTC. It yields the protein CASSRTGVGDGYTF.

This clone was counted once. The DNA of the CDR3 is TGCAGCGTCCATAGCGGGAACCTGATCTCCACAAATGAGCAGTTCTTC. It yields the protein CSVHSGNLISTNEQFF. This sequence joins TRBV29-1 and TRBJ2-1; TRBD2 matches 8 bases. This CDR3 spans 16 amino acids. The trim removed 6 bases at V and 7 bases at J, leaving 17 bases unmatched. Germline assignment: CDR1 SQVTM and CDR2 ANQGSEA.

The genes are TRBV12-3 or TRBV12-4 and TRBJ2-7, with 8 bases lining up with TRBD2. The J segment lost 5 bases and the V segment lost 5 bases, leaving 5 bases of the junction unmatched. This CDR3 is built from 13 residues. CDR3 sequence (DNA): TGTGCCAGCAGTCGAGGACTAGCCCACGAGCAGTACTTC. The encoded protein is CASSRGLAHEQYF.

This clone has only one observation. The V and J genes are TRBV30 and TRBJ1-4; unclear D gene. The V end lost 6 bases, the J end lost 0 bases, and 8 bases lay between the germline ends. Germline loops: CDR1 GTSNPN, CDR2 SVGIG (reference sequence). The CDR3 has 13 residues. The CDR3 bases are TGTGCCTGTAGACATGCAACTAATGAAAAACTGTTTTTT. Amino acid sequence: CACRHATNEKLFF.

The V gene is TRBV5-4, the J gene TRBJ2-1; D is perhaps TRBD1 or TRBD2 (5 bases each). V lost 6 bases and J lost 4, with 17 bases in between. CDR1 SGHNT and CDR2 YYREEE come from the germline V gene (reference sequence). The CDR3 spans 15 residues. For the CDR3, the DNA is TGTGCCAGCACCCCCGGGGCACAACATTACAATGAGCAGTTCTTC. This translates into CASTPGAQHYNEQFF.

The chain is built from TRBV7-2 and TRBJ1-5, with D hard to call. CDR1 is SGHTA, CDR2 FQGNSA, per germline. Trimming cost V 1 base and J 4 bases, with 14 bases left between them. This CDR3 comprises 16 residues. The CDR3, as DNA: TGTGCCAGCAGCTTAGGAGGTCTCCTAGCAAATCAGCCCCAGCATTTT. As protein: CASSLGGLLANQPQHF.

In its sample, this clone was seen once. The gene calls are TRBV19 and TRBJ2-1; the D is unclear. The CDR3 loop spans 11 amino acids. V dropped 8 bases and J dropped 4 bases, with 6 bases sitting between them. Looked up from germline, CDR1 is LNHDA and CDR2 is SQIVND (reference sequence). In DNA form, the CDR3 reads TGTGCCAGTGCAGATTACAATGAGCAGTTCTTC. Amino acids: CASADYNEQFF.